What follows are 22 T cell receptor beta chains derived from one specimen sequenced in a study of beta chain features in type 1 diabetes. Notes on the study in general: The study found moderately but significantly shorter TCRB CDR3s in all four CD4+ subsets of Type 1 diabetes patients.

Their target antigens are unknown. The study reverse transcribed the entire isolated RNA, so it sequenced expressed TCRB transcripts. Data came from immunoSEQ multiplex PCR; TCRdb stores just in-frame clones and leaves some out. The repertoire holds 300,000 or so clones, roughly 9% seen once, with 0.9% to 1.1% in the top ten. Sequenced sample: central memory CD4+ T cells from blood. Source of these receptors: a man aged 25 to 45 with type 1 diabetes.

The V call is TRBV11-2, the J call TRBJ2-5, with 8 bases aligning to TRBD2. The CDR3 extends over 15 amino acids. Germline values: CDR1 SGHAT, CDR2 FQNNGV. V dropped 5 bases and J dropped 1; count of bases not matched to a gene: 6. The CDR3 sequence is CASSISGAPQETQYF. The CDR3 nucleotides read TGTGCCAGCAGCATTAGCGGGGCCCCCCAAGAGACCCAGTACTTC.

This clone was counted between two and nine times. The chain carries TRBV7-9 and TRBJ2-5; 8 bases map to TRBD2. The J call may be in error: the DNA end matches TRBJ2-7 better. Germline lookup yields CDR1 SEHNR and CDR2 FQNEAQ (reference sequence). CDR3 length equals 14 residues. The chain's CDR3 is CASSYTGTSGEQYF. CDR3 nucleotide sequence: TGTGCCAGCAGCTACACCGGGACTAGTGGCGAGCAGTACTTC.

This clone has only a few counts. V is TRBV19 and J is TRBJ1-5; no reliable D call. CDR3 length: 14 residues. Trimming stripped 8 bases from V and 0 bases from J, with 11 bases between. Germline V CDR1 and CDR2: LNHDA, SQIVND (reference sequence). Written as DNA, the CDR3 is TGTGCCAGTCTACGGTTATATAGCAATCAGCCCCAGCATTTT. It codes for CASLRLYSNQPQHF.

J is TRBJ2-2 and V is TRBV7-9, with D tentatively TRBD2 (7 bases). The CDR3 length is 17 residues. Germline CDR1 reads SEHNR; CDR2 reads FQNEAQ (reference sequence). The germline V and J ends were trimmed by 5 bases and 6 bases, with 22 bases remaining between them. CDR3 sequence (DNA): TGTGCCAGCAGCCCCCGTGCTGGGGGGGCCGCCGCCGGGGAGCTGTTTTTT. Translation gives CASSPRAGGAAAGELFF.

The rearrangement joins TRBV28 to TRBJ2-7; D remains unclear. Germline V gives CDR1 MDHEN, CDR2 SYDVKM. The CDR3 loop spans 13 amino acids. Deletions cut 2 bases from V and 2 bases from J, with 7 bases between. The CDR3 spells CASSLLITYEQYF. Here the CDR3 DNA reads TGTGCCAGCAGTTTACTCATTACCTACGAGCAGTACTTC. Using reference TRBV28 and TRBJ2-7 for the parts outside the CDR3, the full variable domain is DVKVTQSSRYLVKRTGEKVFLECVQDMDHENMFWYRQDPGLGLRLIYFSYDVKMKEKGDIPEGYSVSREKKERFSLILESASTNQTSMYLCASSLLITYEQYFGPGTRLTVT.

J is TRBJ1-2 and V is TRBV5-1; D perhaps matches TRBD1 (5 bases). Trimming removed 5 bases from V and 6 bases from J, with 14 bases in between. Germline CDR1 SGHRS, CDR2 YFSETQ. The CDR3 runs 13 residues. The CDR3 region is CASSGAGNNGYTF. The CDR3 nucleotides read TGCGCCAGCAGTGGGGCCGGTAATAATGGCTACACCTTC.

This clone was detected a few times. The CDR3 nucleotides read TGCGCCAGCAGCCTCGGCCGCTCGAACACTGAAGCTTTCTTT. This encodes CASSLGRSNTEAFF. The J gene is TRBJ1-1, the V gene TRBV4-3; D call uncertain. With 4 bases removed from V and 1 base from J, the gap between germline ends came to 10 bases. This CDR3 contains 14 residues. Germline lookup yields CDR1 LGHNA and CDR2 YSLEER.

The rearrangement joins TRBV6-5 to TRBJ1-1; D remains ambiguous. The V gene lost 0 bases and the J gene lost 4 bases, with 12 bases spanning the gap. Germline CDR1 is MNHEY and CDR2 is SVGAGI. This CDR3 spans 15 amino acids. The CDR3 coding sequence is TGTGCCAGCAGTTACTCGTCTAGGGCAGGCACTGAAGCTTTCTTT. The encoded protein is CASSYSSRAGTEAFF.

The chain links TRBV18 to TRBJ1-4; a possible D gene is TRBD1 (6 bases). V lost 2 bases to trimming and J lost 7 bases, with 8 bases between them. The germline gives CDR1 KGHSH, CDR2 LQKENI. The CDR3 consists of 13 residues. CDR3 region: CASSPEGVEKLFF. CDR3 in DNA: TGTGCCAGCTCACCAGAGGGGGTTGAAAAACTGTTTTTT.

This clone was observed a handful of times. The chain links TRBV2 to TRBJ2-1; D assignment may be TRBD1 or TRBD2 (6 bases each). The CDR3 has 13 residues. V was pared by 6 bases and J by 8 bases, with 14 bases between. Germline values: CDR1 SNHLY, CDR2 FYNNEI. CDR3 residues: CASSLRGGDEQFF. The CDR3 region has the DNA TGTGCCAGCAGCCTCAGGGGCGGGGATGAGCAGTTCTTC.

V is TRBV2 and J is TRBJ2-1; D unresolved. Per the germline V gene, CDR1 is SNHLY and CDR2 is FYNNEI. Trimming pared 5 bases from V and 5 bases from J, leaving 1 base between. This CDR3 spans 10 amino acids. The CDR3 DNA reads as TGTGCCAGCAGTAACAATGAGCAGTTCTTC. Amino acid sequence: CASSNNEQFF.

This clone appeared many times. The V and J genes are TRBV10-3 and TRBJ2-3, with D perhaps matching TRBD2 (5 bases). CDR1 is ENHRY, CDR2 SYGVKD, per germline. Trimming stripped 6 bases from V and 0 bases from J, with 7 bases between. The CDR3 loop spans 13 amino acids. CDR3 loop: CAIRDSSTDTQYF. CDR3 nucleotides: TGTGCCATCAGGGACTCTAGCACAGATACGCAGTATTTT.

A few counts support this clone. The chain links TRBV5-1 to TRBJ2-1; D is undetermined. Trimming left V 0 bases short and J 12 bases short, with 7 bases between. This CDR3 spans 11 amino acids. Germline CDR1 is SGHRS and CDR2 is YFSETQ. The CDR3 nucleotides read TGCGCCAGCAGCTTGGGAGCTTGGCAGTTCTTC. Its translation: CASSLGAWQFF.

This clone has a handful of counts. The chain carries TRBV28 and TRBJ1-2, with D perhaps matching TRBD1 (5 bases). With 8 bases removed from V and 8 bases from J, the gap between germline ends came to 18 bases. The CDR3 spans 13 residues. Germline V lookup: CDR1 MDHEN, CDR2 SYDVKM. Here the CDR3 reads CASWPRGEGGYTF. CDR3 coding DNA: TGTGCCAGCTGGCCCCGGGGGGAAGGAGGCTACACCTTC.

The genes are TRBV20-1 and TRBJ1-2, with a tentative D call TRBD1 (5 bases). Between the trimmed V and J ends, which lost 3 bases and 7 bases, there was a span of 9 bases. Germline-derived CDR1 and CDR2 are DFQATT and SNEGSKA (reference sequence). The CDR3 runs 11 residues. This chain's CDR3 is CSASRAGGYTF. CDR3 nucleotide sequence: TGCAGTGCTAGCAGGGCCGGTGGCTACACCTTC.

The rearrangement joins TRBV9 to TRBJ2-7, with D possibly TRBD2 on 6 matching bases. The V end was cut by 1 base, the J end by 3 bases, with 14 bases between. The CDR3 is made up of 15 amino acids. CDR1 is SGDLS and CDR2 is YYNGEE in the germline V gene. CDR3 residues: CASSVQAGKGYEQYF. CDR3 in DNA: TGTGCCAGCAGCGTACAAGCGGGCAAGGGCTACGAGCAGTACTTC.

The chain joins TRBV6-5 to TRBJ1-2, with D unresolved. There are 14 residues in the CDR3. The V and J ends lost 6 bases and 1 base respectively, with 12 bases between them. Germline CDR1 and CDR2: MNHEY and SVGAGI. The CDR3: CASRLGRYNYGYTF. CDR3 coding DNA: TGTGCCAGCAGGCTGGGCCGCTATAACTATGGCTACACCTTC.

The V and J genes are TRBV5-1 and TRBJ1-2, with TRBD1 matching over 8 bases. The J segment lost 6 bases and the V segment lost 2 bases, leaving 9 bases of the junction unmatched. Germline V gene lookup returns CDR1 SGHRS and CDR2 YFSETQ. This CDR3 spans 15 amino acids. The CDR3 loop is CASSLKTGETDGYTF. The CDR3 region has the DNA TGCGCCAGCAGCTTAAAGACAGGGGAGACGGATGGCTACACCTTC.

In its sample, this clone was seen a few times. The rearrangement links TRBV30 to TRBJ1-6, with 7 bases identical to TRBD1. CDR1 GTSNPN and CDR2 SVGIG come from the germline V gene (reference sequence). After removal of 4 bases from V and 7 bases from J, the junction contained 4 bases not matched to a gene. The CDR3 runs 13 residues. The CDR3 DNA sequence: TGTGCCTGGACCACGACAGGGAATTCACCCCTCCACTTT. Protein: CAWTTTGNSPLHF. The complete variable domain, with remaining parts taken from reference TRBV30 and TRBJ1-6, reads SQTIHQWPATLVQPVGSPLSLECTVEGTSNPNLYWYRQAAGRGLQLLFYSVGIGQISSEVPQNLSASRPQDRQFILSSKKLLLSDSGFYLCAWTTTGNSPLHFGNGTRLTVT.

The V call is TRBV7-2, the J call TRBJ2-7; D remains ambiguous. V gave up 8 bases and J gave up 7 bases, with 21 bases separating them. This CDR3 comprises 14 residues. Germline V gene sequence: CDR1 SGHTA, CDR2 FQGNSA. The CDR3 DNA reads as TGTGCCAGCGGCCGACCCCCCCCCTTATCAGAGCAGTACTTC. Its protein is CASGRPPPLSEQYF.

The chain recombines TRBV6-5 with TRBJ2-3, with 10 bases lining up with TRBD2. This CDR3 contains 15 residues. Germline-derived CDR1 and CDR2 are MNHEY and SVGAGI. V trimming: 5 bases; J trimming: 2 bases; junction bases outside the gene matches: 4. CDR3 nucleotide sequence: TGTGCCAGCAGTGGTACTAGCGGGATCACAGATACGCAGTATTTT. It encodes CASSGTSGITDTQYF.

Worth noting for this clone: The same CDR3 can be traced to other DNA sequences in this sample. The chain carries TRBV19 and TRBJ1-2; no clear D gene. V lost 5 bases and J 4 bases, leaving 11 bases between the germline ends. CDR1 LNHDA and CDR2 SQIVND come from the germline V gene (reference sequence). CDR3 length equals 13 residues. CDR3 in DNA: TGTGCCAGTAGTGCGGGTCGATCCTATGGCTACACCTTC. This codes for CASSAGRSYGYTF.